This T cell receptor beta chain stems from a study of T cells in Graves' hyperthyroidism and ophthalmopathy. The PBMCs were sourced from fresh peripheral blood (about 10 ml). The germline V and J ends were trimmed by 2 bases and 4 bases, with 11 bases remaining between them. Looked up from germline, CDR1 is ENHRY and CDR2 is SYGVKD. CDR3 length: 14 residues. Authors of the study amplified TCR beta CDR3 regions from RNA transcripts. Researchers ran a first-round RT-PCR on the TCR CDR3 using the HTBI primer set. TCRdb analysed the multiplex PCR reads with MiXCR anew, one entry per CDR3 protein. The sample holds hundreds of thousands of distinct CDR3 sequences, less than 20% seen once.

The origin of this receptor is a woman under 30 with Graves' hyperthyroidism. Input material: blood. The V and J genes are TRBV10-3 and TRBJ1-2; D call uncertain. CDR3 DNA: TGTGCCATCAGTGAGGGAACGGGTATCTATGGCTACACCTTC. This codes for CAISEGTGIYGYTF.